This T cell receptor (beta chain) comes out of a study of shared clonotypes between healthy human individuals (dated by TCRdb to the early 2020s). Some background on the complete study: The cohort included a few men and a couple of women between 18 and 49 years of age. Libraries were prepared and TCR repertoires were sequenced by different laboratories using diverse techniques, in order to increase sequencing depth and limit assay-specific biases. Per donor, leukapheresis produced somewhere between about 0.9 and 9.5 billion PBMCs. Per donor, three plates each were used for CD4 naive and CD4 memory, two for CD8 naive, and one for CD8 memory. The study deeply sequenced blood TCR repertoires of five healthy adults to estimate repertoire size and the extent of clonotype sharing between individuals. Results the study describes overall, beyond this receptor: Compared with non-shared clonotypes, the clonotypes found in all four sorted-subset donors had higher generation probabilities. The small number of donors limited the genetic and exposure-history diversity represented. Sampling was restricted to blood, and TCR repertoires in tissue are likely to differ from TCR repertoires in blood. About 5% of naive CD4, 3.5% of naive CD8, 2.3% of memory CD4, and about 0.4% of memory CD8 clonotypes were shared across several donors. Incomplete sequencing was indicated by rarefaction of sorted-subset datasets, despite the large sequencing depth. Based on pairwise subsampling, the degree of clonotype sharing among donors was expected to be affected by sequencing depth. Estimated clonotype richness was generally larger for naive than for memory subsets.

From a lookup of the germline V gene, CDR1 and CDR2 are SGDLS and YYNGEE. Trimming leaves V shorter by 1 base and J shorter by 7 bases, with the junction holding 6 bases beyond the gene matches. The CDR3 has 15 amino acids, counting the end cysteine and phenylalanine. Only CDR3 DNA remains: 45 bases, in frame from the first base. Using the deep immunoSEQ assay, multiplex PCR amplified TCR CDR3 regions from genomic DNA. Extracted genomic DNA from each cell subset was spread evenly across all wells of several immunoSEQ 96-well plates, with each plate serving as a replicate. For sorted subsets, each replicate PCR was loaded with about 200 ng genomic DNA, equivalent to 30,000 or so T cell genomes. Purified libraries were quantified with a Qubit 3.0 fluorometer, sized on a Bioanalyzer 2100, and re-quantified with the KAPA Library Quantification kit. Every immunoSEQ 96-well plate was sequenced on a dedicated single-read 150-cycle Illumina NextSeq 550 flow cell. As for the authors' bioinformatics: Because the immunoSEQ output included only junctional sequences and no quality scores, the filtering could not be the same as the filtering used for full-length reads. Sequences were annotated with PyIR, a Python wrapper for IgBLAST v1.9, using IMGT germline references to assign V/J genes and CDR3. Any read was removed if the V/J assignment was weak (E-value above 1e-6), the CDR3 was missing, or the read contained stop codons, out-of-frame junctions, or ambiguous translated residues. V3J clonotypes were defined as sequences sharing the same inferred V gene, J gene, and CDR3 amino acid sequence. Percentage overlap between repertoires was computed as shared unique clonotypes divided by the size of the smaller repertoire. Three approaches were used to assess repertoire richness: RTK rarefaction, the Chao1 estimator, and Recon v2.1 estimates of unobserved clonotypes. Generation probabilities for all TCRbeta clonotypes obtained by the gDNA method from several donors were computed using OLGA. As stored in TCRdb, this immuneACCESS dataset retains in-frame rearrangements with V and J assigned. A fraction of the clones does not appear; measured against another copy, unresolved V genes explain less than half of the discrepancy, and the remainder lacks a known reason. That table is the source of V, J and clone size, and D and trimming were worked out from the DNA. The sample profile shows 300,000 to 350,000 clones; more than 60% of them were found once. Of the sample, 8% to 13% is held by the ten largest clones.

Healthy HIV-negative adults with no recently reported acute infections or vaccinations were included as donors. Every donor was a Caucasian adult living in Nashville, Tennessee, USA. CD4+ T cells were enriched by magnetic negative selection, after which naive cells were positively selected on CD45RA and the negative fraction was taken as the memory subset. After blood collection by leukapheresis, PBMCs were isolated using Ficoll-Histopaque density gradient centrifugation and then cryopreserved in the vapor phase of liquid nitrogen. Analytical flow cytometry was used to check the purity and quantity of every magnetically sorted T cell population. Each sorted fraction had its genomic DNA isolated and then quantified by UV absorbance on a Nanodrop 2000c. With respect to this clone: The antigen it binds to is not known. Base quality data are lacking; no much larger clone is found one base away.

The receptor was isolated from a man aged 25 to 40 in good health. The V and J segments used are TRBV9 and TRBJ2-1; TRBD1 aligns with 9 central bases. Sequencing was carried out using memory CD4+ T cells sorted from blood. Interpreted using the paper, the cell subset or site label stands for: CD45RA-negative fraction. The sequenced DNA is TGTGCCAGCAGCGTACGGGGGACAGGGCCGAATGAGCAGTTCTTC. Its protein reads: CASSVRGTGPNEQFF. Joined to the reference TRBV9 and TRBJ2-1 proteins, this CDR3 gives the full variable domain: DSGVTQTPKHLITATGQRVTLRCSPRSGDLSVYWYQQSLDQGLQFLIQYYNGEERAKGNILERFSAQQFPDLHSELNLSSLELGDSALYFCASSVRGTGPNEQFFGPGTRLTVL.